This T cell receptor beta chain emerged from a study of early T cells in non-severe SARS-CoV-2 infection. Study-wide background: Chains from this unsorted whole-blood bulk RNA could not be paired. Whole-study results and caveats: There was a bias toward anti-spike CD8 responses in VDJdb matching, which missed private and CD4 specificities.

Individual cDNA molecules were tagged with unique molecular identifiers. TCRdb fed the 5' RACE reads into MiXCR, producing one record per CDR3 protein. Of roughly 68,000 distinct CDR3 sequences in the sample, around 4.6% were seen once. As to this clonotype: The antigen is not known. One base away lies a much larger clone, so this may be a sequencing read error.

The germline V gene encodes CDR1 MNHNY and CDR2 SVGAGI (reference sequence). J was trimmed by 4 bases and V by 7 bases; bases with no gene match: 16. The CDR3 runs 17 residues. J is TRBJ1-1 and V is TRBV6-6; 9 nucleotides align to TRBD1. This sequence originates from an adult who was a healthcare worker with PCR-confirmed SARS-CoV-2 infection or an uninfected control (not recorded which). What was sequenced was whole blood. CDR3 coding DNA: TGTGCCAGCAATATCGGGACAGGGAGGCTTGGAGGCACTGAAGCTTTCTTT. Its protein product is CASNIGTGRLGGTEAFF.